This T cell receptor (beta chain) was found in a study of T-cell memory formation after mild COVID-19. Study-level information: Across donors, TCR clusters were largely donor specific. General study results and limits: Mainly CM and EM harbored the contracting CD4+ clones; mainly EMRA harbored the CD8+ ones. CD4+ bias marked clones expanding day 15 to 37, unlike balanced contracting clones. Day 37-peaking second-wave clones had unconfirmed SARS-CoV-2 specificity.

Concerning this clonotype itself: Its antigen is unknown.

J lost 3 bases, V lost 5 bases, and 9 bases had no gene match. There are 15 residues in the CDR3. Germline-derived CDR1 and CDR2 are SGHRS and YFSETQ. TCRdb passed the 5' RACE reads through MiXCR, listing each CDR3 protein once. The sample gives approximately 89,000 distinct CDR3 sequences, more than 10% of which show up once; 41% is in the top ten. This chain joins TRBV5-1 and TRBJ2-7; 9 nucleotides line up with TRBD1. Sample: PBMCs or a T cell subset sorted from them (not recorded which). The TCR comes from a man in his late teens or twenties who had mild COVID-19 (a few samples of this study predate the infection). Cell type and time point are not known. CDR3 in amino acids: CASRTGGSSYYEQYF. For the CDR3, the DNA is TGCGCCAGCAGGACAGGGGGGAGTAGCTACTACGAGCAGTACTTC.